This record looks at one TCR beta chain sequence and its context. This clonotype was found a few times. This clone's antigen is unknown. One base away there is no much larger clone; base qualities are not given. TCR beta CDR3 regions were amplified from RNA transcripts. The TCR CDR3 was subjected to a first round of RT-PCR using the HTBI primer set and the Qiagen OneStep RT-PCR kit. A second multiplex PCR round built the libraries, followed by size selection and purification. Paired-end sequencing of the libraries was performed with 100 bp reads on an Illumina HiSeq2000. In the authors' own workflow: SOAPnuke was used to process the raw data, removing reads that contained adapters or uncalled bases, had a mean Phred below 15, or lacked an exact match to the constant primer or identifier. COPE v1.2.5 was used to merge the high-quality paired reads, and each unique nucleotide sequence was defined as a clonotype. MiTCR v1.1 was used to align clonotypes to the IMGT TRBV, TRBD and TRBJ reference segments. The analysis was restricted to V-J combinations with a frequency above 0.0001, which together covered 99% to 99.2% of the repertoires. The TCS score was defined as F50 (clonal expansion) divided by E x V (chaos), with BLOSUM62-based TCRdist calculated between CDR3 peptides within each V-J. Welch's t-statistics and random forest reduced 500 to 650 V-J features to 13, which were used in a naive Bayes classifier (R e1071). Thyroid-blood repertoire similarity was quantified with the Morisita-Horn index. TCRdb took the public reads, trimmed them with fastp at Q25, ran MiXCR for clone calling and kept in-frame beta chains. Rows with a matching CDR3 protein are joined into one entry that keeps the most common DNA and genes. The V and J calls follow TCRdb's processing rather than the paper's. This sample is represented by approximately 500,000 distinct CDR3 sequences; roughly 50% of them were singletons. The ten largest clonotypes hold around 8% of the sample.

This sample is drawn from a study of T cells in Graves' hyperthyroidism and ophthalmopathy (dated by TCRdb to between 2019 and 2020). General notes on the study: To identify TCR V-J signatures that set the groups apart, the researchers used a discovery cohort of 90 to 100 patients, made up of some 41 with Graves' ophthalmopathy and some 58 with stable Graves' hyperthyroidism. Prospective prediction of ophthalmopathy was tested in an independent validation cohort consisting of under 20 hyperthyroidism patients and more than 15 patients who later progressed to ophthalmopathy. The study also compared thyroid tissue and blood T-cell repertoires from several Graves' hyperthyroidism patients. Once sampling was done, hyperthyroidism patients were given methimazole at a starting dose of 30 mg daily, whereas ophthalmopathy patients were given high-dose intravenous methylprednisolone. The paper reports TCR Vbeta CDR3 sequencing of approximately 140 peripheral blood samples: around 41 ophthalmopathy, fewer than 80 hyperthyroidism and around 17 progressor patients. The 75 to 100 discovery patients were randomly divided into training and test sets at a 7:3 ratio. What the research found in general, with its limitations: Sample size was not statistically predetermined, and investigators were not blinded to group allocation. In cross-validation, a model built on a 13 V-J signature told ophthalmopathy apart from stable hyperthyroidism with roughly 87% sensitivity and 81% to 82% specificity, and in testing the same model reached 80%/75%. In validation, the model predicted progression to ophthalmopathy with approximately 71% sensitivity and roughly 72% specificity, a median of 6.5 months before onset. Most expanded thyroid clonotypes (frequency above 0.001) were also detected in blood, suggesting blood repertoires may reflect thyroid immune responses.

Stable Graves' hyperthyroidism was defined as no progression to ophthalmopathy during 18 months of follow-up. Hyperthyroidism patients were newly diagnosed, had a disease duration of under 2 months, and were aged 18 to 65 years. Exclusion was applied to patients with uncontrolled infections, other autoimmune diseases, pregnancy or lactation. Clinical symptoms, serum thyroxine and TRAb, thyroid ultrasound, and orbital computed tomography formed the basis for the diagnoses. Trizol reagent was used to extract total RNA, and RNA quality was then checked on an Agilent 2100 Bioanalyzer. The sequencing input was peripheral blood or thyroid tissue (not recorded which). The receptor's source is a woman aged 18 to 35 with Graves' hyperthyroidism.

The CDR3 region has the sequence CASSGQGWTGELFF. The DNA reads as follows: TGTGCCAGCTCTGGACAGGGGTGGACCGGGGAGCTGTTTTTT. Recombination linked TRBV25-1 to TRBJ2-2; TRBD1 lines up with 9 middle nucleotides. CDR1 is given as MGHDK and CDR2 as SYGVNS, both from the germline V gene. Measured from the cysteine to the phenylalanine, the CDR3 is 14 residues long. The entry retains the CDR3 DNA only, 42 bases that are in frame from base 1. Trimming accounts for 8 bases at V and 5 bases at J, while the number of junction bases matched to no gene is 6.